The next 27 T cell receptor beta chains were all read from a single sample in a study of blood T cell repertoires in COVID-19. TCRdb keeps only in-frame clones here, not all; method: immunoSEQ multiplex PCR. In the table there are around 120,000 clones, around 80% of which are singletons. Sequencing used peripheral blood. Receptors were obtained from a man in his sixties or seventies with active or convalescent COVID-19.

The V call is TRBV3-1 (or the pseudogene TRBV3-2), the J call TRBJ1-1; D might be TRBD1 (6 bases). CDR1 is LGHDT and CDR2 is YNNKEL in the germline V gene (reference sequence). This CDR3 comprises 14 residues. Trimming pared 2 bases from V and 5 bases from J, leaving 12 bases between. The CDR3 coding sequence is TGTGCCAGCAGCCAAAGGGGGGAGGGTACTGAAGCTTTCTTT. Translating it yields CASSQRGEGTEAFF.

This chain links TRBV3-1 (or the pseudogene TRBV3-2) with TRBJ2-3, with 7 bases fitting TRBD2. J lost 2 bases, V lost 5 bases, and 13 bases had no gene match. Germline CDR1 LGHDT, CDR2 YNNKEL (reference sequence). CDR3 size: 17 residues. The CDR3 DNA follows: TGTGCCAGCAGCTCGCCGACGTCGAGCGGGACCACAGATACGCAGTATTTT. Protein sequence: CASSSPTSSGTTDTQYF.

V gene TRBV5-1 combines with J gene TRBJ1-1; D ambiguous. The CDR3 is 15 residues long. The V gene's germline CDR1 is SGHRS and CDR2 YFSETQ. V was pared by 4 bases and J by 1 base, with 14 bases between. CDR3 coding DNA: TGCGCCAGCAGCCCGGGCTGGGGAGGGAACACTGAAGCTTTCTTT. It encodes CASSPGWGGNTEAFF. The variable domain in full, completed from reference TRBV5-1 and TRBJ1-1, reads KAGVTQTPRYLIKTRGQQVTLSCSPISGHRSVSWYQQTPGQGLQFLFEYFSETQRNKGNFPGRFSGRQFSNSRSEMNVSTLELGDSALYLCASSPGWGGNTEAFFGQGTRLTVV.

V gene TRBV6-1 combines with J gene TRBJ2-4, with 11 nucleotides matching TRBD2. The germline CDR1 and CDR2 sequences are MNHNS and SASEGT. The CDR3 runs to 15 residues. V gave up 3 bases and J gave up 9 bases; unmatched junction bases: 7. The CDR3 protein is CASSETTSGILIQYF. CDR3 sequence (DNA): TGTGCCAGCAGTGAGACGACTAGCGGGATTCTCATTCAGTACTTC.

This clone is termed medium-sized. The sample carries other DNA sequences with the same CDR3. CDR3 in amino acids: CASSPRLAGLYEQFF. CDR3 bases: TGTGCCAGCAGCCCCCGACTAGCGGGACTGTATGAGCAGTTCTTC. The V gene is TRBV7-3, the J gene TRBJ2-1; 11 nucleotides match TRBD2. The CDR3 consists of 15 residues. The V gene end was trimmed by 5 bases and the J gene end by 8 bases; junction bases not matched to a gene: 8. Per the germline V gene, CDR1 is SGHTA and CDR2 is FQGTGA.

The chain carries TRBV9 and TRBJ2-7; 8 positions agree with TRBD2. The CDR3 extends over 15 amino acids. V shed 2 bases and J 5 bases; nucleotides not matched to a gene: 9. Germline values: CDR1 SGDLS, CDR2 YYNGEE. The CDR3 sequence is CASSVTSGPGNEQYF. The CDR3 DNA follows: TGTGCCAGCAGCGTTACTAGCGGTCCAGGGAACGAGCAGTACTTC.

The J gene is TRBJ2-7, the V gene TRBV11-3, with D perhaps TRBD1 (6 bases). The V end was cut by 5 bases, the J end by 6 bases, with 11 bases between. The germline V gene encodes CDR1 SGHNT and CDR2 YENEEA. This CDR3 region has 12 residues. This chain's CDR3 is CASSPGQLEQYF. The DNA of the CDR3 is TGTGCCAGCAGCCCCGGACAGCTCGAGCAGTACTTC. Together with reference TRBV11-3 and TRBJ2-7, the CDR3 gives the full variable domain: EAGVVQSPRYKIIEKKQPVAFWCNPISGHNTLYWYLQNLGQGPELLIRYENEEAVDDSQLPKDRFSAERLKGVDSTLKIQPAELGDSAVYLCASSPGQLEQYFGPGTRLTVT.

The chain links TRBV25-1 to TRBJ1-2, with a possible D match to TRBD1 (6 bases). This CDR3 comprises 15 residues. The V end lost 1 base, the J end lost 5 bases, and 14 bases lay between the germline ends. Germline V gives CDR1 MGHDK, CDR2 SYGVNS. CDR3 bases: TGTGCCAGCAGTGAATCGGACAGCCGACTTTATGGCTACACCTTC. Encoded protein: CASSESDSRLYGYTF.

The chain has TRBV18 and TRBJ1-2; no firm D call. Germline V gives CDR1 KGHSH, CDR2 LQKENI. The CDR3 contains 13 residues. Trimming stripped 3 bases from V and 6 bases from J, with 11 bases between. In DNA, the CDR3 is TGTGCCAGCTCACCGAGGCTGAAGGATGGCTACACCTTC. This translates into CASSPRLKDGYTF. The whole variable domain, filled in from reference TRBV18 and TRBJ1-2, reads NAGVMQNPRHLVRRRGQEARLRCSPMKGHSHVYWYRQLPEEGLKFMVYLQKENIIDESGMPKERFSAEFPKEGPSILRIQQVVRGDSAAYFCASSPRLKDGYTFGSGTRLTVV.

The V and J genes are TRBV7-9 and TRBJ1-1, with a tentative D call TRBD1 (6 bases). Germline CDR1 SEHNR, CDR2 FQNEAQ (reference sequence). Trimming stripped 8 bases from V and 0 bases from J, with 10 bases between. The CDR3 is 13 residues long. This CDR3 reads CASWGQMNTEAFF. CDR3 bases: TGTGCCAGCTGGGGGCAAATGAACACTGAAGCTTTCTTT.

The CDR3 sequence is CASSPDRATNYGYTF. The CDR3 DNA reads as TGTGCCAGCAGCCCAGACAGGGCGACTAACTATGGCTACACCTTC. This rearrangement joins TRBV6-5 to TRBJ1-2; 7 bases match TRBD1. Trimming cost V 6 bases and J 0 bases; bases outside gene matches: 7. The germline V gene encodes CDR1 MNHEY and CDR2 SVGAGI. The CDR3 consists of 15 residues.

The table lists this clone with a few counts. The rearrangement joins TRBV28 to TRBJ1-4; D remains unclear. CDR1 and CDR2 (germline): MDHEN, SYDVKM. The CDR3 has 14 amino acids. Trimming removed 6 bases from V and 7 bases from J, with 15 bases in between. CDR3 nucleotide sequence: TGTGCCAGCAGCGGGTGGGGAGGGAGTGAAAAACTGTTTTTT. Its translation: CASSGWGGSEKLFF. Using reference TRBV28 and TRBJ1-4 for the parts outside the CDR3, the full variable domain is DVKVTQSSRYLVKRTGEKVFLECVQDMDHENMFWYRQDPGLGLRLIYFSYDVKMKEKGDIPEGYSVSREKKERFSLILESASTNQTSMYLCASSGWGGSEKLFFGSGTQLSVL.

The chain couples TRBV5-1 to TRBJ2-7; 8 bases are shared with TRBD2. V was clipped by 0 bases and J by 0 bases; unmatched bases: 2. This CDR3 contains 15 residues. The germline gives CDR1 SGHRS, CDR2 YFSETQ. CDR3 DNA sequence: TGCGCCAGCAGCTTGGGCGGGGGGAGCTCCTACGAGCAGTACTTC. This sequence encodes CASSLGGGSSYEQYF.

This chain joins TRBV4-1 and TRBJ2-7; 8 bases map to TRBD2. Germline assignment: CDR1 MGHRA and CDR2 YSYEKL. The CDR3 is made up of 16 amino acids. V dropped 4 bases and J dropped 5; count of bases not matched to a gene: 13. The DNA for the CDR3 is TGCGCCAGCAGCCCCTCCGTGGTAGCGGGGACCAACGAGCAGTACTTC. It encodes CASSPSVVAGTNEQYF.

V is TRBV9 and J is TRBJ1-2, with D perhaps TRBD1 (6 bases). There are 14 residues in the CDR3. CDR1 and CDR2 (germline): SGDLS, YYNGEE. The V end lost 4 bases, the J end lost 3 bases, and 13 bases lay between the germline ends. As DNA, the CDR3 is TGTGCCAGCAGCAAAACAGGGAATGACTATGGCTACACCTTC. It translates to CASSKTGNDYGYTF. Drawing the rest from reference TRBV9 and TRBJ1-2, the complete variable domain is DSGVTQTPKHLITATGQRVTLRCSPRSGDLSVYWYQQSLDQGLQFLIQYYNGEERAKGNILERFSAQQFPDLHSELNLSSLELGDSALYFCASSKTGNDYGYTFGSGTRLTVV.

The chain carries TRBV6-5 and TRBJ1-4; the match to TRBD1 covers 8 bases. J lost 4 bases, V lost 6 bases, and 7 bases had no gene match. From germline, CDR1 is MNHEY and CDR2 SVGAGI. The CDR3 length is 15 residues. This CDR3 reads CASRPPGQVNEKLFF. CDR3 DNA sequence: TGTGCCAGCAGGCCTCCGGGACAGGTTAATGAAAAACTGTTTTTT.

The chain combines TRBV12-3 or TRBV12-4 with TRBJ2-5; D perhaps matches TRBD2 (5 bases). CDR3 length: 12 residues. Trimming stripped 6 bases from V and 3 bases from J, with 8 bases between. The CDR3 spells CASSVREETQYF. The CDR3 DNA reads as TGTGCCAGCAGCGTGAGGGAAGAGACCCAGTACTTC.

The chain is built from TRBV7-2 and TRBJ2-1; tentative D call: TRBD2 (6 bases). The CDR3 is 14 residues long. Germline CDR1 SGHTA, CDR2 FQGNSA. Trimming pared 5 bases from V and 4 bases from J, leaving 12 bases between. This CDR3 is CASSQGTSYNEQFF. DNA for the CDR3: TGTGCCAGCAGCCAAGGGACTTCTTACAATGAGCAGTTCTTC.

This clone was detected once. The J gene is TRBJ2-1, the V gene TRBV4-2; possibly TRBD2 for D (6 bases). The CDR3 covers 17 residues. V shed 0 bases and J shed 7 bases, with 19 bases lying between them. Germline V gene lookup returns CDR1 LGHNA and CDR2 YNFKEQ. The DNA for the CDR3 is TGTGCCAGCAGCCAAGATCGGGACTCCCAGGGAGGAAATGAGCAGTTCTTC. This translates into CASSQDRDSQGGNEQFF.

Written as DNA, the CDR3 is TGTGCCAGCAGCCTGGGACAGTCTACACCCCTCCACTTT. Translation: CASSLGQSTPLHF. The V gene is TRBV14, the J gene TRBJ1-6, with TRBD1 matching over 7 bases. CDR1 is SGHDN and CDR2 is FVKESK in the germline V gene. The CDR3 runs 13 residues. The V and J ends lost 4 bases and 11 bases, in that order; junction bases with no gene match: 5.

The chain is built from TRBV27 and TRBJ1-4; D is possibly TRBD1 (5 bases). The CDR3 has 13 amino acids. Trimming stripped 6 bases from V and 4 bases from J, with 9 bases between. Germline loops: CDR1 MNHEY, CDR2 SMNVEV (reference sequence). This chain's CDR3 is CASRRQNNEKLFF. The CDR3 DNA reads TGTGCCAGCAGAAGACAGAATAATGAAAAACTGTTTTTT.

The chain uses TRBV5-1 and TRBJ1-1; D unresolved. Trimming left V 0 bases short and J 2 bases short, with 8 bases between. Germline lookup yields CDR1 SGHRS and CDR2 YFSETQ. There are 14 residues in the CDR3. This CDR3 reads CASSLDGGNTEAFF. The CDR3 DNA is TGCGCCAGCAGCTTGGACGGAGGAAACACTGAAGCTTTCTTT.

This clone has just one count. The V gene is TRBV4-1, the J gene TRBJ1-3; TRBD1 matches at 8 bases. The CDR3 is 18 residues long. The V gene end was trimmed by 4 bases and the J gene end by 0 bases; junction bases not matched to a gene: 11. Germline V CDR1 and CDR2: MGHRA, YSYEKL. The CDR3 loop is CASSREGGTGRSGNTIYF. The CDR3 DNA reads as TGCGCCAGCAGCCGAGAGGGGGGGACAGGACGCTCTGGAAACACCATATATTTT.

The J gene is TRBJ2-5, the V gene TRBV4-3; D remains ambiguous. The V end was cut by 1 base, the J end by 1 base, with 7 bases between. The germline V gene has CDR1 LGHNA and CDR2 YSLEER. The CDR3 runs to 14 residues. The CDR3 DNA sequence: TGCGCCAGCAGCCAAGCTGCTAGCCAAGAGACCCAGTACTTC. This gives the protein CASSQAASQETQYF.

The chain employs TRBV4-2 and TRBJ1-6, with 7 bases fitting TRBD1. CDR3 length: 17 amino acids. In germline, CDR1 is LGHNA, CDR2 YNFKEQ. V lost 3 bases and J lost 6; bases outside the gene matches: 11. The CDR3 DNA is TGTGCCAGCAGCCAGGATCAGACAGGGTCTCTTAATTCACCCCTCCACTTT. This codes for CASSQDQTGSLNSPLHF.

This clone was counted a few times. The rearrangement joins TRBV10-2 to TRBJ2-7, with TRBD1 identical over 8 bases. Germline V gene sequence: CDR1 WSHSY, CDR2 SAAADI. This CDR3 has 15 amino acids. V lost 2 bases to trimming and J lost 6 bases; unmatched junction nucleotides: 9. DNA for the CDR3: TGCGCCAGCAGTGAGGGACAGGGTACAGTAGGCGAGCAGTACTTC. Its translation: CASSEGQGTVGEQYF.

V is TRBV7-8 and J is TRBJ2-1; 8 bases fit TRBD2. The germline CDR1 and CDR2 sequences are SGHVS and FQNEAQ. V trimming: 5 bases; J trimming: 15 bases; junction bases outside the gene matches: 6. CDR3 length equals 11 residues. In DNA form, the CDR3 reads TGTGCCAGCAGCCCGGGGGGGGGCCGGTTCTTC. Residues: CASSPGGGRFF.